These 7 T cell receptor beta chains share one sample of origin, sequenced in a study of blood T cells in healthy people across ages. It was with a sample-barcoded 5' primer and a J-beta primer mix that a second PCR of about 6 to 12 cycles was run. TCRdb reprocessed the 5' RACE reads via MiXCR and lists one record per CDR3 protein. This sample has about 1.5 million distinct CDR3 sequences, with 42% found just once. Sequencing input: blood. Receptors originate from a woman younger than 30 in good health.

The CDR3 DNA reads TGTGCCAGCAGCCTCCGGTCTATCGGTGCAGATACGCAGTATTTT. It is translated as CASSLRSIGADTQYF. The J gene is TRBJ2-3, the V gene TRBV27, with unresolved D. With 6 bases removed from V and 4 bases from J, the gap between germline ends came to 17 bases. This CDR3 has 15 amino acids. The germline CDR1 and CDR2 sequences are MNHEY and SMNVEV (reference sequence).

Ten or more counts support this clonotype. The V call is TRBV7-2, the J call TRBJ2-3; D unresolved. Trimming removed 0 bases at V and 6 bases at J, with 7 bases between. This CDR3 spans 13 amino acids. Per the germline V gene, CDR1 is SGHTA and CDR2 is FQGNSA. The CDR3 sequence: CASSLAPADTQYF. The DNA for the CDR3 is TGTGCCAGCAGCTTAGCGCCCGCGGATACGCAGTATTTT.

This clonotype has ten or more counts. This chain links TRBV25-1 with TRBJ2-7; D remains ambiguous. Germline V gene data show CDR1 as MGHDK and CDR2 as SYGVNS. The V end lost 2 bases, the J end lost 3 bases, and 5 bases lay between the germline ends. This CDR3 is built from 12 residues. CDR3 amino acids: CASSEDGYEQYF. CDR3 bases: TGTGCCAGCAGTGAAGACGGCTACGAGCAGTACTTC.

The chain joins TRBV28 to TRBJ2-1; D possibly corresponds to TRBD2 (6 bases). The CDR3 has 15 amino acids. The germline CDR1 and CDR2 sequences are MDHEN and SYDVKM. Trimming took 3 bases from V and 2 from J, leaving 11 bases between them. CDR3 residues: CASSFTGDPYNEQFF. The CDR3 DNA sequence: TGTGCCAGCAGTTTTACGGGGGACCCCTACAATGAGCAGTTCTTC.

This clonotype was detected a few times. V is TRBV3-1 and J is TRBJ2-3; D not certain. This CDR3 region has 14 residues. V lost 0 bases, J lost 14 bases, and 18 bases lay in between. From germline, CDR1 is LGHDT and CDR2 YNNKEL (reference sequence). The CDR3 DNA is TGTGCCAGCAGCCAAGATGGGAAAGGAACGTCGGGGTATTTT. It is translated as CASSQDGKGTSGYF.

In its sample, this clonotype was seen a few times. The rearrangement uses TRBV6-6 and TRBJ2-7; 8 nucleotides agree with TRBD1. Germline V gene data show CDR1 as MNHNY and CDR2 as SVGAGI (reference sequence). This CDR3 contains 14 residues. V trimming: 5 bases; J trimming: 5 bases; junction bases outside the gene matches: 8. In DNA, the CDR3 is TGTGCCAGCAGTCAGGACCGGACAGGGAACGAGCAGTACTTC. It encodes CASSQDRTGNEQYF.

The sample holds many counts of this clonotype. This chain links TRBV10-3 with TRBJ2-7; D might be TRBD1 (6 bases). This CDR3 comprises 13 residues. With 6 bases removed from V and 6 bases from J, the gap between germline ends came to 15 bases. Germline lookup yields CDR1 ENHRY and CDR2 SYGVKD. Here the CDR3 DNA reads TGTGCCATCAGCGAAGGGGGTATTTCCGAGCAGTACTTC. It codes for CAISEGGISEQYF.